This TCR beta chain was captured by sequencing in a study of T-cell reconstitution after alpha-beta-depleted transplantation in children. Findings of the study overall: It was surviving recipient T cells and thymic progenitors that gave some patients high TCRbeta diversity at day 60. Among T cells one year after transplant, newly produced cells accounted for most counts and diversity.

For TCRbeta, the library was prepared with unique molecular identifiers. MiXCR, applied by TCRdb to the PCR reads, yields one record per CDR3 protein. The repertoire includes a few hundred thousand distinct CDR3 sequences, 20% to 30% of them detected once, and about 35% sits in the top ten. This clonotype has a handful of counts. The antigen is unknown. This CDR3 is 15 amino acids long. Per the germline V gene, CDR1 is DFQATT and CDR2 is SNEGSKA (reference sequence). Trimming shortened V by 6 bases and J by 1 base, and 18 bases separated the two germline ends. This TCR came from a boy in the first two years of life with Wiskott-Aldrich syndrome, due to receive a stem cell transplant. This chain uses TRBV20-1 with TRBJ1-1; the D gene is possibly TRBD1 (6 bases). The specimen was PBMCs, collected before TCRalphabeta/CD19-depleted stem cell transplant. As DNA, the CDR3 is TGCAGTGCAAGCCAGTCCGGGACACCGAACACTGAAGCTTTCTTT. Encoded protein: CSASQSGTPNTEAFF.